Here is one T cell receptor (beta chain) with its context. Selected positively for CCR7 and CD45RO-negative, naive CD8 cells excluded terminally differentiated effector memory CD45RA+ cells. This specimen belongs to a study of shared clonotypes between healthy human individuals. Trimming took 4 bases from V and 2 from J, leaving 15 bases between them. CDR1 SGHNT and CDR2 YYREEE come from the germline V gene (reference sequence). The CDR3 consists of 15 residues. Produced via immunoSEQ multiplex PCR; TCRdb's table is partial and in-frame only. The sample has some 2,000,000 clones, over 85% seen once. This receptor was taken from a man aged 18 to 30 in good health. The rearrangement links TRBV5-4 to TRBJ2-5; D is possibly TRBD1 or TRBD2 (6 bases each). The sequenced sample was naive CD8+ T cells sorted from blood. This CDR3 is CASSPRDIVQETQYF. The CDR3 coding sequence is TGTGCCAGCAGCCCGCGGGACATCGTACAAGAGACCCAGTACTTC.